This TCR beta chain was captured by sequencing in a study of T cell changes during pregnancy in multiple sclerosis. Sequenced by immunoSEQ multiplex PCR; TCRdb stores in-frame clones only, minus some. The table shows 65,000 to 90,000 clones, with 91% occurring only once. V lost 7 bases and J lost 8, with 19 bases in between. Germline CDR1 SGHTA, CDR2 FQGNSA. CDR3 length: 14 amino acids. Sequencing used peripheral blood, obtained in the first trimester of pregnancy. This chain connects TRBV7-2 to TRBJ2-3; a weak D match, TRBD2 (6 bases). The receptor was isolated from a female donor with multiple sclerosis, enrolled in a pregnancy study. CDR3 sequence: CASTSYGGKGTQYF. CDR3 bases: TGTGCCAGCACCTCCTATGGGGGGAAGGGTACGCAGTATTTT.